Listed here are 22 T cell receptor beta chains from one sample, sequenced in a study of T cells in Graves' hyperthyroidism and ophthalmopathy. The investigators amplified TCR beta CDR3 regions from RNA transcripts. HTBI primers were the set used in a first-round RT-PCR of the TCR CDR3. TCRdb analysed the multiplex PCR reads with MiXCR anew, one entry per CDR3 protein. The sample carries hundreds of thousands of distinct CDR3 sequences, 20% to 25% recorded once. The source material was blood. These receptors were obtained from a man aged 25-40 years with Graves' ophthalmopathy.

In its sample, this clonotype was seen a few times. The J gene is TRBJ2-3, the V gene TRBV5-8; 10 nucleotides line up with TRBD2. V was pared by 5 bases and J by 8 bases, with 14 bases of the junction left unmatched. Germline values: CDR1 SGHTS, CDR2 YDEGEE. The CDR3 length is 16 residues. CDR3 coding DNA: TGTGCCAGCAGTAGCTTTCCTAGCGGGGGCTCCCGTACGCAGTATTTT. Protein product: CASSSFPSGGSRTQYF.

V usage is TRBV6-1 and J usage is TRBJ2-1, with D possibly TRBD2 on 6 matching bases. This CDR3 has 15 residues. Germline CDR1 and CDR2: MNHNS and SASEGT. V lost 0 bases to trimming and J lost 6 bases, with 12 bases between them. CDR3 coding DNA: TGTGCCAGCAGTGAAGCCTGGGACTCTACCAATGAGCAGTTCTTC. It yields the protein CASSEAWDSTNEQFF.

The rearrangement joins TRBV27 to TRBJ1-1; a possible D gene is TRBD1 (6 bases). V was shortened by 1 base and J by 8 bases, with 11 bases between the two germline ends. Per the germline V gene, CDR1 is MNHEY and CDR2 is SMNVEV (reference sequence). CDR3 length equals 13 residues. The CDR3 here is CASSLLGTPEAFF. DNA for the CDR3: TGTGCCAGCAGTTTATTGGGGACACCCGAAGCTTTCTTT.

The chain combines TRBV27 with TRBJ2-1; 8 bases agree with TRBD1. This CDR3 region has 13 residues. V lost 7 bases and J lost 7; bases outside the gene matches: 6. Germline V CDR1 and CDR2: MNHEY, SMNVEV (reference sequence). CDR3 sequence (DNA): TGTGCCAGCAAAGGACAGGGCGGGAATGAGCAGTTCTTC. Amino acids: CASKGQGGNEQFF.

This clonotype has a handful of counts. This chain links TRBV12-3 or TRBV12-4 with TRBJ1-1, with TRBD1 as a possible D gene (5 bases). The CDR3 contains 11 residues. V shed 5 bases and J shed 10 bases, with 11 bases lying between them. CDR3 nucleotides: TGTGCCAGCAGTCCCGGGAGGGGAGCTTTCTTT. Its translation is CASSPGRGAFF.

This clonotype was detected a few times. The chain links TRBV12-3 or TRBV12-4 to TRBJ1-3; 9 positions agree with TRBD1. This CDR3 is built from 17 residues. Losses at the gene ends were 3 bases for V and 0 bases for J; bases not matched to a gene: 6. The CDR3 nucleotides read TGTGCCAGCAGTTTCCGACAGGGGGTCCGCTCTGGAAACACCATATATTTT. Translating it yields CASSFRQGVRSGNTIYF.

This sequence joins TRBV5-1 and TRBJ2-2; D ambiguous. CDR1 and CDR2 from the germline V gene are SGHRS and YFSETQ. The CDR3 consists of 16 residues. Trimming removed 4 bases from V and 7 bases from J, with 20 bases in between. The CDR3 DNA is TGCGCCAGCAGCCCCGGCGAGACGCCTTGGGTCGGGGAGCTGTTTTTT. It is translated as CASSPGETPWVGELFF.

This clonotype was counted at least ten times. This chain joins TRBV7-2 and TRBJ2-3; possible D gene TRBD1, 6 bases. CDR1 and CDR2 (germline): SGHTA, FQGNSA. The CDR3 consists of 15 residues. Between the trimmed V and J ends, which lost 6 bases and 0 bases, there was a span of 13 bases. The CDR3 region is CASSPQGISTDTQYF. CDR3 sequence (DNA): TGTGCCAGCAGTCCGCAGGGGATAAGCACAGATACGCAGTATTTT.

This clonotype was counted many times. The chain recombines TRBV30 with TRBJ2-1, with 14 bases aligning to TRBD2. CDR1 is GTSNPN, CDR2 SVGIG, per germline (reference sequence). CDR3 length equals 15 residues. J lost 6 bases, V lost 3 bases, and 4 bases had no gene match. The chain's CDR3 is CAWRETSGRANEQFF. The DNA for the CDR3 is TGTGCCTGGAGGGAGACTAGCGGGAGGGCCAATGAGCAGTTCTTC.

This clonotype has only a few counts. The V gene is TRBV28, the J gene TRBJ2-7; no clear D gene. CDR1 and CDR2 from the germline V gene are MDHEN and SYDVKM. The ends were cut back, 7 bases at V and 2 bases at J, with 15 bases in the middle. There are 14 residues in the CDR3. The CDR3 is CASIPVRSPYEQYF. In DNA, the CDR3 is TGTGCCAGCATCCCGGTCAGGTCACCCTACGAGCAGTACTTC.

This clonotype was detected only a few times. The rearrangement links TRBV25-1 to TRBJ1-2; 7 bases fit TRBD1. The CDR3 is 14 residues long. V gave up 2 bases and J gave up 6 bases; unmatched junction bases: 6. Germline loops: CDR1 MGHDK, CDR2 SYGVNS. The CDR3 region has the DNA TGTGCCAGCAGTGAACCTTCGACAGGGCATGGCTACACCTTC. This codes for CASSEPSTGHGYTF.

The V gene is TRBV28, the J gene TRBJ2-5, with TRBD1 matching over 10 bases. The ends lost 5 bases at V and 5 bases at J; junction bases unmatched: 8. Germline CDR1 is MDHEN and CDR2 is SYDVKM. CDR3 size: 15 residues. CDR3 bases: TGTGCCAGCAGTGGGGACAGGGGAATTGGGGAGACCCAGTACTTC. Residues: CASSGDRGIGETQYF.

The CDR3 sequence: CASSQGPAGEDTQYF. The CDR3 coding sequence is TGTGCCAGCAGCCAAGGCCCAGCGGGAGAAGATACGCAGTATTTT. The chain links TRBV4-2 to TRBJ2-3, with TRBD2 identical over 8 bases. Germline assignment: CDR1 LGHNA and CDR2 YNFKEQ. The CDR3 covers 15 residues. Losses at the gene ends were 1 base for V and 5 bases for J; bases not matched to a gene: 5.

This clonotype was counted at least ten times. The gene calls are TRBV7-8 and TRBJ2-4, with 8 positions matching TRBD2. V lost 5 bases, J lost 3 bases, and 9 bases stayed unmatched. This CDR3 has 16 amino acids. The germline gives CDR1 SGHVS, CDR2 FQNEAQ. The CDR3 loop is CASSREREWVKNIQYF. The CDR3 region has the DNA TGTGCCAGCAGCCGCGAGCGGGAGTGGGTCAAAAACATTCAGTACTTC.

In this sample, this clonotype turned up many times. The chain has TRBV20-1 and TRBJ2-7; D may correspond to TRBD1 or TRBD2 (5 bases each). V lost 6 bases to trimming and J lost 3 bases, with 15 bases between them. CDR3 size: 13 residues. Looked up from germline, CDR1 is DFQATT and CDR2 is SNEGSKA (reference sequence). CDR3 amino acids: CSAGTEYLYEQYF. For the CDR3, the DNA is TGCAGTGCCGGGACCGAATACCTCTACGAGCAGTACTTC.

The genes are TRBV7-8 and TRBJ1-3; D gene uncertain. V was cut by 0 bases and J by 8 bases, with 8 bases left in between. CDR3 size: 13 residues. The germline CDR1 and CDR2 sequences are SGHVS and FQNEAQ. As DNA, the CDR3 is TGTGCCAGCAGCTTAGCACGGGCGTACACCATATATTTT. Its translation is CASSLARAYTIYF.

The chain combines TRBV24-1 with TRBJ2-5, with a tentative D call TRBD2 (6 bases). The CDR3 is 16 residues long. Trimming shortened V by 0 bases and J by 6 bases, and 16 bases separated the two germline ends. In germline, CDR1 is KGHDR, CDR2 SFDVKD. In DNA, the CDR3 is TGTGCCACCAGTGATTTGTCGTCAAGCGGGTGGCAGACCCAGTACTTC. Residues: CATSDLSSSGWQTQYF.

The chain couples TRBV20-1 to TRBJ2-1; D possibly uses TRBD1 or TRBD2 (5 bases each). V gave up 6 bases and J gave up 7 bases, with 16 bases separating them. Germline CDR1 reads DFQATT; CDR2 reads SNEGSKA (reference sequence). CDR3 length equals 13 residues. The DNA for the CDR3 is TGCAGTGCCGACAGAGGGTCCGGAAATGAGCAGTTCTTC. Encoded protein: CSADRGSGNEQFF.

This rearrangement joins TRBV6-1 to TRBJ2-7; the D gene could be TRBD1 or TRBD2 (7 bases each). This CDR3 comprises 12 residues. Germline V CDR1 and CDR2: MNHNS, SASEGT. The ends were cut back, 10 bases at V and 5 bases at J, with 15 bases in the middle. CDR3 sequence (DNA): TGTGCCACCGAGACAGGGAGGGACGAGCAGTACTTC. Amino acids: CATETGRDEQYF.

DNA for the CDR3: TGTGCCAGCTCCCCAGGCCCGGGACAGGGTGCCAACTATGGCTACACCTTC. The encoded protein is CASSPGPGQGANYGYTF. The J gene is TRBJ1-2, the V gene TRBV18, with 9 bases aligning to TRBD1. Trimming took 6 bases from V and 2 from J; bases not matched to a gene: 13. Germline CDR1 is KGHSH and CDR2 is LQKENI. This CDR3 spans 17 amino acids.

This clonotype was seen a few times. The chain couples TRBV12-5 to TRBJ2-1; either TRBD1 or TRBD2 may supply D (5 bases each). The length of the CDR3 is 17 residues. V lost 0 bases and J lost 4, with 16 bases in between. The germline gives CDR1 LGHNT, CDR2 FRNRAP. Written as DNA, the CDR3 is TGTGCTAGTGGTTTGGTAACCGGGGACGACCTATACAATGAGCAGTTCTTC. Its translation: CASGLVTGDDLYNEQFF.

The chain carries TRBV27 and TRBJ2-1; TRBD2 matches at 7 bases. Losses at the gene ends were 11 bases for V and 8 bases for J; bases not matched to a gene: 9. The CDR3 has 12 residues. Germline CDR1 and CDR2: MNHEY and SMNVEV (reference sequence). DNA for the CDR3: TGTGCCGCTGGGGGAGGGCCTCATGAGCAGTTCTTC. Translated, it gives CAAGGGPHEQFF.